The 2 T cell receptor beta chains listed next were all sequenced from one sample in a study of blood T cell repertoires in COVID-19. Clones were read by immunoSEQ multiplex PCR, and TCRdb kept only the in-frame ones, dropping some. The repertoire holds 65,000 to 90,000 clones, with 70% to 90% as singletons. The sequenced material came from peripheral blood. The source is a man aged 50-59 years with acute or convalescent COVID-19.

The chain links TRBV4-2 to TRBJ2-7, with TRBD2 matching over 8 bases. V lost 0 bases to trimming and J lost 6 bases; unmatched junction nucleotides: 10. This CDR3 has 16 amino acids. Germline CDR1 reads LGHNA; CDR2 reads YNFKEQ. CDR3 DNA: TGTGCCAGCAGCCAAGACACCGGGACTAGGGTGGGCGAGCAGTACTTC. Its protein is CASSQDTGTRVGEQYF.

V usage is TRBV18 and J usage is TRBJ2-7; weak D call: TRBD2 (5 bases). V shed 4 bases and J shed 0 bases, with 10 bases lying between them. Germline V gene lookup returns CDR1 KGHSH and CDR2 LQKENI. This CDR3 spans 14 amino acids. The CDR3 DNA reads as TGTGCCAGCTCACAGGGAGCGTTCTCCTACGAGCAGTACTTC. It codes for CASSQGAFSYEQYF. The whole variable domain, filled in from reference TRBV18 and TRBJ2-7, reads NAGVMQNPRHLVRRRGQEARLRCSPMKGHSHVYWYRQLPEEGLKFMVYLQKENIIDESGMPKERFSAEFPKEGPSILRIQQVVRGDSAAYFCASSQGAFSYEQYFGPGTRLTVT.